This TCR beta chain emerged from a study of siplizumab effects on memory and regulatory T cells. The J segment lost 2 bases and the V segment lost 6 bases, leaving 8 bases of the junction unmatched. Germline-derived CDR1 and CDR2 are SQVTM and ANQGSEA. The CDR3 has 15 amino acids. The data were produced by immunoSEQ multiplex PCR, yet TCRdb's version contains in-frame clones alone and is incomplete. The sample contains more than 85,000 clones, 90% of which appear only once. Overall study findings and caveats: Just a small share of alloreactive clones was traced back to unstimulated subsets. Apparently key alloresponse contributors, naive T cells also seemed more diverse than memory cells.

A word on this clone: The antigen remains unidentified.

J is TRBJ1-5 and V is TRBV29-1, with 9 bases that match TRBD1. The sequence was collected from a human donor in good health. The sequenced sample consisted of CD4+ T cells sorted from blood. In nucleotides, the CDR3 is TGCAGCGTATCAAGGACAGGGGACCGCAATCAGCCCCAGCATTTT. This sequence encodes CSVSRTGDRNQPQHF.